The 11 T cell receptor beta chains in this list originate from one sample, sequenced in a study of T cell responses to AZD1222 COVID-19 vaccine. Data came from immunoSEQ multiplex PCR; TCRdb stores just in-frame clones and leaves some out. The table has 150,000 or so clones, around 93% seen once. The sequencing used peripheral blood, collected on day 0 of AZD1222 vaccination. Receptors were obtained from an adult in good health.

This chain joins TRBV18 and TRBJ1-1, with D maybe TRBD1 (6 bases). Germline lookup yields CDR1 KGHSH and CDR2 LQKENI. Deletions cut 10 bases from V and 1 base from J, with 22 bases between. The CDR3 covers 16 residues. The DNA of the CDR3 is TGTGCCACCGAACCCGCCCACGGGGGCCCGAACACTGAAGCTTTCTTT. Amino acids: CATEPAHGGPNTEAFF.

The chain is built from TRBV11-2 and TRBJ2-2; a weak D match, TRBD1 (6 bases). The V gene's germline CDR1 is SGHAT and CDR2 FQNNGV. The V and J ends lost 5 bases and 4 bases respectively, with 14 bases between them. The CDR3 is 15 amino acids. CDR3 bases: TGTGCCAGCAGCCGTCAGGGGTTTCCCACCGGGGAGCTGTTTTTT. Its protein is CASSRQGFPTGELFF.

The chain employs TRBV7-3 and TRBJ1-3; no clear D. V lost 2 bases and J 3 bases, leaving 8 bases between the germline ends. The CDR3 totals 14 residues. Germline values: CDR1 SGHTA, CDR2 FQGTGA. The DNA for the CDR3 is TGTGCCAGCAGCTTATCCGGCGGTGGAAACACCATATATTTT. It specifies CASSLSGGGNTIYF. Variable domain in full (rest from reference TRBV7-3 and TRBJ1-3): GAGVSQTPSNKVTEKGKYVELRCDPISGHTALYWYRQSLGQGPEFLIYFQGTGAADDSGLPNDRFFAVRPEGSVSTLKIQRTERGDSAVYLCASSLSGGGNTIYFGEGSWLTVV.

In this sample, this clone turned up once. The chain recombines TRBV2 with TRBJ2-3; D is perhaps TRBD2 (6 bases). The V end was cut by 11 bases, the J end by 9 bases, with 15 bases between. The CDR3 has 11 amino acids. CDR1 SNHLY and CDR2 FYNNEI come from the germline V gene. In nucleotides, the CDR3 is TGTGCCGGAGGGGCCAGTTCAACGCAGTATTTT. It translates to CAGGASSTQYF.

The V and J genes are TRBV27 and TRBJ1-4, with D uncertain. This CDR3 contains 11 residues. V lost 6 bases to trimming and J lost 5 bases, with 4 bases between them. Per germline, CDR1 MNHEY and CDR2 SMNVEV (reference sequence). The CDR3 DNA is TGTGCCAGCAGGTCAAATGAAAAACTGTTTTTT. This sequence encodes CASRSNEKLFF. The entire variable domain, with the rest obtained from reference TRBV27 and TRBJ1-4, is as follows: EAQVTQNPRYLITVTGKKLTVTCSQNMNHEYMSWYRQDPGLGLRQIYYSMNVEVTDKGDVPEGYKVSRKEKRNFPLILESPSPNQTSLYFCASRSNEKLFFGSGTQLSVL.

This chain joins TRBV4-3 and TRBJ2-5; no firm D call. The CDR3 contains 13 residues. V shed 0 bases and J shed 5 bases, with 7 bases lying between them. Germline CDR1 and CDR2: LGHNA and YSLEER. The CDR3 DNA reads TGCGCCAGCAGCCAAGATCGAAGGGAGACCCAGTACTTC. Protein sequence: CASSQDRRETQYF.

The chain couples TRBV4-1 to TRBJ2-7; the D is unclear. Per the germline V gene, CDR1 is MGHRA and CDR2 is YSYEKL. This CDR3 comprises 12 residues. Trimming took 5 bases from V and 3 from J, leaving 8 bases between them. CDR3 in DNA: TGCGCCAGCAGCGAATGGGGCTACGAGCAGTACTTC. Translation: CASSEWGYEQYF.

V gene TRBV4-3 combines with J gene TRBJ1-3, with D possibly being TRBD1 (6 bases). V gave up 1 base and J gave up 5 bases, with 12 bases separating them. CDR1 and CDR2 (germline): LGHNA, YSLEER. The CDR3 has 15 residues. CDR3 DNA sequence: TGCGCCAGCAGCCAAGTCGGAGGGGGTAGAAACACCATATATTTT. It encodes CASSQVGGGRNTIYF.

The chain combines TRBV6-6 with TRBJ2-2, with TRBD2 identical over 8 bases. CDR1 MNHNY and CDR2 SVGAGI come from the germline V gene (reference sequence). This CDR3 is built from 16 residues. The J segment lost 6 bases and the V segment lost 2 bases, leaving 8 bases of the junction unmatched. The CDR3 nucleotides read TGTGCCAGCAGTTACCCGGGACTAGGGGTACCCGGGGAGCTGTTTTTT. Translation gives CASSYPGLGVPGELFF.

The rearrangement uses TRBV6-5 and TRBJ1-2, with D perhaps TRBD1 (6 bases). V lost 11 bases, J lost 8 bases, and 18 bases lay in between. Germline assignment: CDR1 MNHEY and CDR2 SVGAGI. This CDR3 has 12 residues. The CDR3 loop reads CASLSWGGGYTF. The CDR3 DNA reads TGTGCCTCCTTGTCATGGGGGGGCGGCTACACCTTC.

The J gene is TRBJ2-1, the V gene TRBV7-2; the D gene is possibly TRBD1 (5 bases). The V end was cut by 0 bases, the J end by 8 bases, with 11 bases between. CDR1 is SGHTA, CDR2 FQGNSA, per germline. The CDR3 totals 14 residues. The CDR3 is CASSLASGKDEQFF. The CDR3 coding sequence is TGTGCCAGCAGCTTAGCGTCAGGGAAGGATGAGCAGTTCTTC.